One sample yielded the 23 T cell receptor beta chains listed below, sequenced in a study of T cell repertoires in cytomegalovirus infection. MiXCR, run by TCRdb on the reads, gives a single entry per CDR3 protein. The sample records roughly 280,000 distinct CDR3 sequences, approximately 9.2% being singletons. Input material: PBMCs. The receptors come from a human donor in good health (CMV status not recorded). Some clones in this sample may be carry-over from other donors' samples.

This clonotype was found many times. This chain joins TRBV6-4 and TRBJ2-2; TRBD2 matches at 9 bases. This CDR3 contains 16 residues. After removal of 8 bases from V and 0 bases from J, the junction contained 7 bases not matched to a gene. Per the germline V gene, CDR1 is MRHNA and CDR2 is SNTAGT. The DNA for the CDR3 is TGTGCCAGCCAAAGCGTAGCGGGGGCGAACACCGGGGAGCTGTTTTTT. Protein sequence: CASQSVAGANTGELFF.

This clonotype showed up just a few times. The chain joins TRBV30 to TRBJ1-1; 9 bases agree with TRBD1. CDR1 GTSNPN and CDR2 SVGIG come from the germline V gene (reference sequence). The CDR3 has 13 amino acids. J gave up 9 bases and V 3 bases, and 8 bases lay outside the gene matches. In DNA form, the CDR3 reads TGTGCCTGGAGCTATACAGGGGGCGGCCAAGCTTTCTTT. This gives the protein CAWSYTGGGQAFF.

In this sample, this clonotype turned up many times. The chain joins TRBV7-2 to TRBJ2-2, with 13 bases aligning to TRBD2. The CDR3 length is 19 residues. V shed 5 bases, J shed 4 bases, and the junction held 13 bases outside the gene matches. Per the germline V gene, CDR1 is SGHTA and CDR2 is FQGNSA. The CDR3, as DNA: TGTGCCAGCAGCCTCATCTGGACTAGCGGGAGCCAATTCACCGGGGAGCTGTTTTTT. Amino acid sequence: CASSLIWTSGSQFTGELFF.

This clonotype was seen at least ten times. V gene TRBV7-9 combines with J gene TRBJ1-1; 7 nucleotides match TRBD1. Trimming removed 5 bases from V and 2 bases from J; junction bases left unmatched: 14. Germline V gene data show CDR1 as SEHNR and CDR2 as FQNEAQ (reference sequence). The CDR3 has 17 amino acids. The CDR3 loop reads CASSKRQGYVENTEAFF. The CDR3 nucleotides are TGTGCCAGCAGCAAACGACAGGGTTACGTAGAAAACACTGAAGCTTTCTTT. The entire variable domain, with the rest obtained from reference TRBV7-9 and TRBJ1-1, is as follows: DTGVSQNPRHKITKRGQNVTFRCDPISEHNRLYWYRQTLGQGPEFLTYFQNEAQLEKSRLLSDRFSAERPKGSFSTLEIQRTEQGDSAMYLCASSKRQGYVENTEAFFGQGTRLTVV.

The genes are TRBV7-8 and TRBJ1-5, with D possibly matching TRBD1 (5 bases). CDR1 and CDR2 from the germline V gene are SGHVS and FQNEAQ. The CDR3 runs 14 residues. The germline V and J ends were trimmed by 0 bases and 7 bases, with 10 bases remaining between them. CDR3 sequence reads: CASSLAGEAQPQHF. CDR3 bases: TGTGCCAGCAGCTTAGCAGGGGAGGCCCAGCCCCAGCATTTT.

The chain couples TRBV6-2 or TRBV6-3 to TRBJ2-7, with TRBD1 matching over 7 bases. The CDR3 is 14 amino acids. Germline assignment: CDR1 MNHEY and CDR2 SVGEGT. The V and J ends lost 6 bases and 3 bases, in that order; junction bases with no gene match: 8. CDR3 amino acids: CASRTTGTLYEQYF. CDR3 coding DNA: TGTGCCAGCAGGACGACAGGGACCCTCTACGAGCAGTACTTC.

There are many counts of this clonotype. The chain uses TRBV7-2 and TRBJ1-2; D possibly corresponds to TRBD1 (5 bases). CDR3 length: 13 amino acids. V lost 3 bases, J lost 7 bases, and 12 bases lay in between. Germline CDR1 reads SGHTA; CDR2 reads FQGNSA. The CDR3 sequence is CASSFGQGSGYTF. The CDR3 DNA reads as TGTGCCAGCAGCTTTGGGCAGGGAAGTGGCTACACCTTC.

CDR3 bases: TGTGCCAGTAGTATTTGGGGGAATGAAAAACTGTTTTTT. Protein sequence: CASSIWGNEKLFF. The chain joins TRBV19 to TRBJ1-4; weak D call: TRBD1 (5 bases). The CDR3 sequence is 13 residues long. Trimming shortened V by 3 bases and J by 5 bases, and 7 bases separated the two germline ends. CDR1 and CDR2 from the germline V gene are LNHDA and SQIVND (reference sequence).

This clonotype was counted ten times or more. CDR3 residues: CATRQGPGEQYF. The CDR3 nucleotides read TGTGCCACACGACAGGGTCCAGGGGAGCAGTACTTC. The chain joins TRBV6-6 to TRBJ2-7, with TRBD1 matching 7 bases. The CDR3 contains 12 residues. CDR1 is MNHNY, CDR2 SVGAGI, per germline (reference sequence). Trimming cost V 10 bases and J 7 bases; bases outside gene matches: 10.

This clonotype was counted between two and nine times. This chain connects TRBV20-1 to TRBJ2-3, with 12 bases fitting TRBD2. This CDR3 contains 15 residues. Germline-derived CDR1 and CDR2 are DFQATT and SNEGSKA (reference sequence). Trimming removed 6 bases from V and 1 base from J; junction bases left unmatched: 5. CDR3 sequence (DNA): TGCAGTGCGGGGACTAGCGGGTCCCGCACAGATACGCAGTATTTT. Its protein product is CSAGTSGSRTDTQYF.

At least ten counts were recorded for this clonotype. J is TRBJ2-3 and V is TRBV6-2 or TRBV6-3; 7 bases map to TRBD1. The CDR3 contains 15 residues. Trimming removed 6 bases from V and 2 bases from J; junction bases left unmatched: 8. The germline gives CDR1 MNHEY, CDR2 SVGEGT. The CDR3 bases are TGTGCCAGCAGCCCCGGGACAGCAAACACAGATACGCAGTATTTT. Encoded protein: CASSPGTANTDTQYF.

The chain employs TRBV12-3 or TRBV12-4 and TRBJ1-5; 7 positions match TRBD1. Germline trimming cut 6 bases from V and 5 bases from J; bases unmatched to any gene: 13. The CDR3 contains 16 residues. The DNA for the CDR3 is TGTGCCAGCAGCTCCCGGTTGACAGGGAGAGATCAGCCCCAGCATTTT. Its translation: CASSSRLTGRDQPQHF.

This clonotype was detected many times. The V gene is TRBV7-9, the J gene TRBJ2-5, with D perhaps matching TRBD1 (6 bases). The V gene lost 5 bases and the J gene lost 5 bases, with 18 bases spanning the gap. This CDR3 is 15 amino acids long. Germline lookup yields CDR1 SEHNR and CDR2 FQNEAQ (reference sequence). CDR3 loop: CASSDTRRGGETQYF. Here the CDR3 DNA reads TGTGCCAGCAGCGATACTCGGCGAGGGGGTGAGACCCAGTACTTC.

This clonotype occurred many times. The rearrangement joins TRBV2 to TRBJ2-7, with 9 bases fitting TRBD2. The CDR3 loop spans 15 amino acids. Germline V gene sequence: CDR1 SNHLY, CDR2 FYNNEI. With V trimmed by 3 bases and J by 2 bases, 5 bases remained unmatched. DNA of the CDR3: TGTGCCAGCAGTGACGGGCTAGCGGGAACCTACGAGCAGTACTTC. Its protein product is CASSDGLAGTYEQYF. Based on the CDR3 plus reference TRBV2 and TRBJ2-7, the full variable domain is EPEVTQTPSHQVTQMGQEVILRCVPISNHLYFYWYRQILGQKVEFLVSFYNNEISEKSEIFDDQFSVERPDGSNFTLKIRSTKLEDSAMYFCASSDGLAGTYEQYFGPGTRLTVT.

The chain links TRBV3-1 to TRBJ2-5, with D possibly TRBD2 on 5 matching bases. V was clipped by 4 bases and J by 4 bases, with 25 bases between them. The germline CDR1 and CDR2 sequences are LGHDT and YNNKEL (reference sequence). This CDR3 contains 18 residues. CDR3 nucleotides: TGTGCCAGCAGCCCCCATCGGAAAGGGAGTCTTTCAGGAGAGACCCAGTACTTC. Translated, it gives CASSPHRKGSLSGETQYF.

This clonotype occurred a few times. CDR3 in amino acids: CASSRYRDRSTDTQYF. DNA for the CDR3: TGCGCCAGCAGTCGATACCGGGACAGGAGCACAGATACGCAGTATTTT. The gene calls are TRBV10-2 and TRBJ2-3; 8 bases fit TRBD1. The J segment lost 0 bases and the V segment lost 5 bases, leaving 7 bases of the junction unmatched. The CDR3 runs 16 residues. Germline V CDR1 and CDR2: WSHSY, SAAADI.

This clonotype was counted only a few times. V gene TRBV7-2 combines with J gene TRBJ2-7; possible D gene TRBD2, 6 bases. Deletions cut 0 bases from V and 0 bases from J, with 9 bases between. CDR1 is SGHTA, CDR2 FQGNSA, per germline. The CDR3 loop spans 15 amino acids. The CDR3 nucleotides are TGTGCCAGCAGCTTAGCAGGCGGGGTCTCCTACGAGCAGTACTTC. Protein sequence: CASSLAGGVSYEQYF.

This clonotype was observed a handful of times. V is TRBV6-2 or TRBV6-3 and J is TRBJ2-7; 7 nucleotides line up with TRBD2. After removal of 3 bases from V and 3 bases from J, the junction contained 8 bases not matched to a gene. Germline assignment: CDR1 MNHEY and CDR2 SVGEGT. CDR3 length equals 15 residues. The CDR3 region has the DNA TGTGCCAGCAGTTATTCAGGACTAGGCTTCTACGAGCAGTACTTC. Residues: CASSYSGLGFYEQYF.

This clonotype came up a few times. The chain's CDR3 is CASSSNGDQPQHF. CDR3 DNA sequence: TGTGCCAGCAGTTCCAACGGGGATCAGCCCCAGCATTTT. This sequence joins TRBV12-3 or TRBV12-4 and TRBJ1-5, with D hard to call. V lost 4 bases to trimming and J lost 5 bases, with 9 bases between them. There are 13 residues in the CDR3.

The rearrangement uses TRBV6-5 and TRBJ2-5; 9 nucleotides line up with TRBD1. Germline loops: CDR1 MNHEY, CDR2 SVGAGI. This CDR3 spans 17 amino acids. The ends lost 0 bases at V and 4 bases at J; junction bases unmatched: 9. The CDR3 sequence is CASSYSRPGQGGETQYF. CDR3 DNA: TGTGCCAGCAGTTACTCGCGGCCGGGACAGGGTGGAGAGACCCAGTACTTC.

This clonotype was counted ten times or more. This chain connects TRBV3-1 to TRBJ1-6; TRBD1 matches 8 bases. Germline trimming cut 4 bases from V and 6 bases from J; bases unmatched to any gene: 8. Germline CDR1 and CDR2: LGHDT and YNNKEL (reference sequence). There are 16 residues in the CDR3. CDR3: CASSRRDRQGNSPLHF. CDR3 DNA sequence: TGTGCCAGCAGCCGCAGGGACAGGCAGGGTAATTCACCCCTCCACTTT.

This clonotype was detected ten times or more. The chain recombines TRBV27 with TRBJ2-7; 9 nucleotides line up with TRBD2. The trim removed 4 bases at V and 2 bases at J, leaving 6 bases unmatched. Germline V gene lookup returns CDR1 MNHEY and CDR2 SMNVEV (reference sequence). The length of the CDR3 is 15 residues. The chain's CDR3 is CASSSSGVNPYEQYF. In nucleotides, the CDR3 is TGTGCCAGCAGTTCTAGCGGGGTCAACCCCTACGAGCAGTACTTC.

The chain is built from TRBV27 and TRBJ1-5; the D gene is possibly TRBD1 (6 bases). The germline V gene encodes CDR1 MNHEY and CDR2 SMNVEV (reference sequence). This CDR3 comprises 13 residues. Trimming took 3 bases from V and 5 from J, leaving 8 bases between them. CDR3 sequence: CASSFQGHQPQHF. The CDR3 DNA sequence: TGTGCCAGCAGTTTCCAGGGGCATCAGCCCCAGCATTTT.